The rows below give T cell receptor delta chains drawn from one sample of a study of gamma-delta T cells after stem cell transplantation. TCRdb called clones from the RT-PCR reads again using CATT. The data show approximately 1,600 delta-chain clones, 20% to 25% seen once. The sample consisted of gamma-delta T cells. The receptors shown here come from a human donor. It is not recorded whose cells these are; they may come from a transplant donor. Both conserved end residues are part of each CDR3. The D gene is left open where the match is weak. For some rows the clone size is stated as once, few or many, or as a class when expanded; others skip it.

CACDIVGGDTDKLIF TGTGCCTGTGACATCGTTGGGGGGGACACCGATAAACTCATCTTT TRDJ1 TRDV2 few -
CACDRLGDKTGYTDKLIF TGTGCCTGTGACCGACTGGGGGATAAGACGGGATACACCGATAAACTCATCTTT TRDJ1 TRDV2 - TRDD3
CACDPLGAQSPYTDKLIF TGTGCCTGTGACCCGCTGGGGGCCCAAAGCCCGTACACCGATAAACTCATCTTT TRDJ1 TRDV2 - TRDD3
CACDELGDTVGGDKLIF TGTGCCTGTGACGAACTGGGGGATACTGTGGGGGGCGATAAACTCATCTTT TRDJ1 TRDV2 - TRDD3
CACDSVLGDTPVGDKLIF TGTGCCTGTGACTCCGTACTGGGGGATACGCCTGTAGGTGATAAACTCATCTTT TRDJ1 TRDV2 few TRDD3
CACDPLGAHTDNLIF TGTGCCTGTGATCCTCTGGGGGCTCACACCGATAACCTCATCTTT TRDJ1 TRDV2 - TRDD3
CACDLIPRGAPGKLIF TGTGCCTGTGACTTGATCCCACGTGGGGCACCAGGGAAACTCATCTTT TRDJ1 TRDV2 medium-sized -
CALGELRSPLTF TGTGCTCTTGGGGAACTTCGAAGCCCCCTTACGTTC TRDJ1 TRDV1 - -
CACDTILPADINTDKLIF TGTGCCTGTGACACCATCCTACCAGCAGATATCAACACCGATAAACTCATCTTT TRDJ1 TRDV2 large -
CACDTVGTPYTDKLIF TGTGCCTGTGACACGGTGGGGACGCCCTACACCGATAAACTCATCTTT TRDJ1 TRDV2 few -
CACDALGDTGADKLIF TGTGCCTGTGACGCACTGGGGGATACAGGGGCCGATAAACTCATCTTT TRDJ1 TRDV2 large TRDD3
CACDPLGEYTYKLIF TGTGCCTGTGACCCGCTGGGGGAGTACACCTATAAACTCATCTTT TRDJ1 TRDV2 - TRDD3
CACDPVLGDTGTDKLIF TGTGCCTGTGACCCCGTACTGGGGGATACGGGCACCGATAAACTCATCTTT TRDJ1 TRDV2 - TRDD3
CALGGGFPPLPVLGMPYTDKLIF TGTGCTCTTGGGGGGGGCTTTCCTCCGCTACCCGTACTGGGGATGCCGTACACCGATAAACTCATCTTT TRDJ1 TRDV1 large TRDD3